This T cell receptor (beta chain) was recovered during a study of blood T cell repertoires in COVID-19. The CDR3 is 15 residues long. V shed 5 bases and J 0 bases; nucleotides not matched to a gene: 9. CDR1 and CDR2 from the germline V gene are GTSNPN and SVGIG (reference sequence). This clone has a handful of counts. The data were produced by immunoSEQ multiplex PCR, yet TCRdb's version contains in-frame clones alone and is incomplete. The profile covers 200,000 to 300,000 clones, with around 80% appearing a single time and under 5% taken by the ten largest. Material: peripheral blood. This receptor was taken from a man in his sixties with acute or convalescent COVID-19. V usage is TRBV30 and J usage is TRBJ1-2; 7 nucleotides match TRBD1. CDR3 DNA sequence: TGTGCCTGGGAGCGTCCGGGACAGTCTAACTATGGCTACACCTTC. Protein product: CAWERPGQSNYGYTF. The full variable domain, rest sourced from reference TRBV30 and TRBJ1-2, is SQTIHQWPATLVQPVGSPLSLECTVEGTSNPNLYWYRQAAGRGLQLLFYSVGIGQISSEVPQNLSASRPQDRQFILSSKKLLLSDSGFYLCAWERPGQSNYGYTFGSGTRLTVV.